This TCR beta chain originates from a study of shared clonotypes between healthy human individuals. Here immunoSEQ multiplex PCR was the method, and the copy in TCRdb shows in-frame clones only, minus some. This sample has roughly 2.2 million clones, with 85% to 95% found just once. Germline-derived CDR1 and CDR2 are SGHDT and YYEEEE. Trimming cost V 0 bases and J 4 bases, with 7 bases left between them. The CDR3 covers 14 residues. The clonotype originates from a man between 18 and 35 years old in good health. Some clones in this sample may be carry-over from other donors' samples. This chain links TRBV5-6 with TRBJ1-4; perhaps TRBD1 as D (5 bases). Input material: naive CD4+ T cells from PBMCs. As for subset: CD45RA+ positively selected. The CDR3 region has the DNA TGTGCCAGCAGCTTGGCGGGGGGTAATGAAAAACTGTTTTTT. This translates into CASSLAGGNEKLFF.